This TCR beta chain was sequenced for a study of OX40 agonist ivuxolimab in advanced cancers. Turning to the study itself: Patients' therapy was ivuxolimab, an antibody that acts as an agonist of OX40 (CD134). Study-level results: It was also the case that some nonresponders had low normalized T-cell clonal expansion. Among expanded peripheral T cells, antigen specificity went undetermined. Both blood CD4+ and CD8+ T cells showed clonal growth by week 6 at 0.1 to 3.0 mg/kg.

The CDR3 consists of 11 residues. CDR1 is GTSNPN and CDR2 is SVGIG in the germline V gene (reference sequence). The method was immunoSEQ multiplex PCR; TCRdb's version includes in-frame clones alone and lacks a portion of them. Counted here are more than 65,000 clones, approximately 89% occurring once; the ten biggest clones make up around 0.53%. As to this clone: Its antigen is unknown. One junction end disagrees with the germline gene, perhaps due to a read error.

The J gene is TRBJ1-1, the V gene TRBV30; D uncertain. This clonotype was obtained from an adult with an advanced solid tumor such as melanoma, head and neck, liver or kidney cancer. The specimen comprised CD4+ or CD8+ T cells sorted from blood, sampled in a trial of the OX40 agonist ivuxolimab. CDR3 region: CAGRAIFEAFF. In nucleotides, the CDR3 is TGTGCCGGGAGGGCCATTTTTGAAGCTTTCTTT.